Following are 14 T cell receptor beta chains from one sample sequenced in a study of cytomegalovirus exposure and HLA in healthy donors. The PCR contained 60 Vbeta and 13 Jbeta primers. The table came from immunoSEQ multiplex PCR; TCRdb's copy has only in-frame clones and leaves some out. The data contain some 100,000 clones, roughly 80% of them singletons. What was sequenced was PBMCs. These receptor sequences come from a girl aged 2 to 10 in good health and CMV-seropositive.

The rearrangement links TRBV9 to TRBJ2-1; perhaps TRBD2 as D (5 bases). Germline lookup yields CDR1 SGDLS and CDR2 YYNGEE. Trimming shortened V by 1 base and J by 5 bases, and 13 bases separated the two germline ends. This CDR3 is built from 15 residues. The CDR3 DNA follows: TGTGCCAGCAGCGTAAGGCTAGCAGGACACAATGAGCAGTTCTTC. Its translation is CASSVRLAGHNEQFF.

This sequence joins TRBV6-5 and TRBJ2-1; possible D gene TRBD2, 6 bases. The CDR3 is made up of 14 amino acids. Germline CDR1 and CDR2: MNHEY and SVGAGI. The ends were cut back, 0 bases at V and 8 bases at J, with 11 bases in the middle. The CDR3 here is CASSYSRRGYEQFF. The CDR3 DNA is TGTGCCAGCAGTTACTCCCGGAGGGGATATGAGCAGTTCTTC.

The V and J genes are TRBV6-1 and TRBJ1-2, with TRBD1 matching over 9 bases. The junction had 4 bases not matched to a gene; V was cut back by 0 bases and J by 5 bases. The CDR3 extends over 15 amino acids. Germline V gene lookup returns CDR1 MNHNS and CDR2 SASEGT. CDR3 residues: CASSEAGTGRYGYTF. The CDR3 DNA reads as TGTGCCAGCAGTGAAGCCGGGACAGGGAGATATGGCTACACCTTC.

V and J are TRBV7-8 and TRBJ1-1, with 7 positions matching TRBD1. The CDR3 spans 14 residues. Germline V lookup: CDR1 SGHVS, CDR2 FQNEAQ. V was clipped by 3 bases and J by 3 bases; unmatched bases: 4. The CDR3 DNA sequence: TGTGCCAGCAGCTTTCCTACAGGGGACACTGAAGCTTTCTTT. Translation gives CASSFPTGDTEAFF.

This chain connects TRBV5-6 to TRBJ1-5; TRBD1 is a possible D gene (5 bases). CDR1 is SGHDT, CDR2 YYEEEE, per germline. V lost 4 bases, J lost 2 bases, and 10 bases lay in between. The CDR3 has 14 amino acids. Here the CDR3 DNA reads TGTGCCAGCAGCCGGGGGGACGGCAATCAGCCCCAGCATTTT. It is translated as CASSRGDGNQPQHF.

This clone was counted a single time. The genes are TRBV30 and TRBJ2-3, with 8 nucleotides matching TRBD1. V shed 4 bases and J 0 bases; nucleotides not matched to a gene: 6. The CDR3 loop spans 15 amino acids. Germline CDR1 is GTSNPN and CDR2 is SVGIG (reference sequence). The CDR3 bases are TGTGCCTGGAACGGCCAGGGGGCAAGCACAGATACGCAGTATTTT. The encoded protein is CAWNGQGASTDTQYF.

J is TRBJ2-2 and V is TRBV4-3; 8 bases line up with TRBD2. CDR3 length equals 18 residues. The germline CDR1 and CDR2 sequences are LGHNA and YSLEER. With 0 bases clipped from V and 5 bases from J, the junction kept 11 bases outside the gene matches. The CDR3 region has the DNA TGCGCCAGCAGCCAAGACCCCGGGATAGCGGGAAGGACCGGGGAGCTGTTTTTT. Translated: CASSQDPGIAGRTGELFF.

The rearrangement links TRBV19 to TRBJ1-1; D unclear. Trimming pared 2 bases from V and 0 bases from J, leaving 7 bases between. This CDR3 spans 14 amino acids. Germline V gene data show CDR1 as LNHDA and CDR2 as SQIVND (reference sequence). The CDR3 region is CASSIPGLNTEAFF. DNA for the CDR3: TGTGCCAGTAGTATACCGGGATTGAACACTGAAGCTTTCTTT. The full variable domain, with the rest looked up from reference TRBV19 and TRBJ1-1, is DGGITQSPKYLFRKEGQNVTLSCEQNLNHDAMYWYRQDPGQGLRLIYYSQIVNDFQKGDIAEGYSVSREKKESFPLTVTSAQKNPTAFYLCASSIPGLNTEAFFGQGTRLTVV.

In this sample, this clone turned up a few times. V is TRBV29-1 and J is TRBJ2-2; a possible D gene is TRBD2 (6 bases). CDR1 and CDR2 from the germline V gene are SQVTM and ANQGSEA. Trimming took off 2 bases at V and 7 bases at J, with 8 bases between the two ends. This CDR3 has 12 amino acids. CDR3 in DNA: TGCAGCGTTGAACGGGGGAACGGGGAGCTGTTTTTT. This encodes CSVERGNGELFF.

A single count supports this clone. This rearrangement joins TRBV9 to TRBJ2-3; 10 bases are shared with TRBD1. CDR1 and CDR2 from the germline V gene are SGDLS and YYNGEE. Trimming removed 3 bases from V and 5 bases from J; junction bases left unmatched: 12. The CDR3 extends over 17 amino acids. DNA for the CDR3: TGTGCCAGCAGCGCCCGCCCCGACAGGGGGCGTGAAGATACGCAGTATTTT. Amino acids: CASSARPDRGREDTQYF.

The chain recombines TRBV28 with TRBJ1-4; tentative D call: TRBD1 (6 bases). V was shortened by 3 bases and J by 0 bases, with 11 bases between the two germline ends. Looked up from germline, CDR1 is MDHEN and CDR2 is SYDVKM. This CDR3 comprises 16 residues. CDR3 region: CASSLGQGTTNEKLFF. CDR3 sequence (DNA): TGTGCCAGCAGTTTGGGGCAGGGGACAACTAATGAAAAACTGTTTTTT.

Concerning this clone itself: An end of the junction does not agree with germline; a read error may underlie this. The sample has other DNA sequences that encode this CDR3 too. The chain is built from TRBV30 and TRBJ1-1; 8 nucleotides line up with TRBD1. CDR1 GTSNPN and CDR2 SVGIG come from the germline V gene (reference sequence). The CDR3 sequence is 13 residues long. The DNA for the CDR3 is TGTGCCCGGACAGGGTCCATGAACACTGAAGCCTTCTTT. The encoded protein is CARTGSMNTEAFF. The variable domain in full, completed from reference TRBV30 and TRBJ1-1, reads SQTIHQWPATLVQPVGSPLSLECTVEGTSNPNLYWYRQAAGRGLQLLFYSVGIGQISSEVPQNLSASRPQDRQFILSSKKLLLSDSGFYLCARTGSMNTEAFFGQGTRLTVV.

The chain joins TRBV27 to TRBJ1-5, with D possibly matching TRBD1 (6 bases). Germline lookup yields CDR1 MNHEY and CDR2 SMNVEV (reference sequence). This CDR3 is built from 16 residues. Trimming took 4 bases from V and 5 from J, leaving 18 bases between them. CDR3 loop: CASSSRSTGSDQPQHF. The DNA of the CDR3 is TGTGCCAGCAGTTCCCGATCCACAGGGTCCGATCAGCCCCAGCATTTT.

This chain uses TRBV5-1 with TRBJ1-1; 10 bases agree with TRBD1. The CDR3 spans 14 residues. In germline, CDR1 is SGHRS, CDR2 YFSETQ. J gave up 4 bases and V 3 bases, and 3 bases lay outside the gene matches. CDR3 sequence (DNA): TGCGCCAGCAGCTGGGACAGGGGTAGCACTGAAGCTTTCTTT. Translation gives CASSWDRGSTEAFF.